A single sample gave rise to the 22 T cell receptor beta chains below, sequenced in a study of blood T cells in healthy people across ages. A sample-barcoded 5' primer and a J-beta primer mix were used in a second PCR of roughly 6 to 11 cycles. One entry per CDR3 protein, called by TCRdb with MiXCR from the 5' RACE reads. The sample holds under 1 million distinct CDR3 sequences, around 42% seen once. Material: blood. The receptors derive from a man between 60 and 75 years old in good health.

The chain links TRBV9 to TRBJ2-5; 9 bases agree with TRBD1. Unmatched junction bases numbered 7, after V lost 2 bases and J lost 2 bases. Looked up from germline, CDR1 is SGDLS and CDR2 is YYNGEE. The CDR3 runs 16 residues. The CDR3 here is CASSVSPTGGQETQYF. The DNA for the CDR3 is TGTGCCAGCAGCGTGTCCCCGACAGGGGGACAAGAGACCCAGTACTTC.

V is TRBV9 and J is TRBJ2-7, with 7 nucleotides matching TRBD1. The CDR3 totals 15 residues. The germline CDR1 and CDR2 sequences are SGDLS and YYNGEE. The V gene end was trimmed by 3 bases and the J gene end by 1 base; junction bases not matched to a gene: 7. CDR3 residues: CASSEGAGGSYEQYF. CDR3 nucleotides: TGTGCCAGCAGCGAAGGGGCAGGGGGATCCTACGAGCAGTACTTC.

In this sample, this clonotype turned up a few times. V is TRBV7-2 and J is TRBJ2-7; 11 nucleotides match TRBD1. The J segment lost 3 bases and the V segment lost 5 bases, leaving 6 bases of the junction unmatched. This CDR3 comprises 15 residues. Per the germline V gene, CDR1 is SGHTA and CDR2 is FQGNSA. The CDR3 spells CASSMRTGGYYEQYF. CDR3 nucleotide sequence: TGTGCCAGCAGCATGAGGACAGGGGGCTACTACGAGCAGTACTTC.

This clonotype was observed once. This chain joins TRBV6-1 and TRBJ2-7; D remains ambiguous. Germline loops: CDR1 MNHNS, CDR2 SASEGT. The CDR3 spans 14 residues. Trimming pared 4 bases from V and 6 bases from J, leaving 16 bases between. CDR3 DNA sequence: TGTGCCAGCAGTGGGGTCTCGGGTACATCCGAGCAGTACTTC. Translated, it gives CASSGVSGTSEQYF.

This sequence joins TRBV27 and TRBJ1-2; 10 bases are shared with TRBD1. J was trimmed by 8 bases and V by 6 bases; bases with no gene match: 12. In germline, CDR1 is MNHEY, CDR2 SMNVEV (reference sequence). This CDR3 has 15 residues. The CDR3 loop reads CASSRPGQGYRGYTF. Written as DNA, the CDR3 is TGTGCCAGCAGCCGTCCGGGACAGGGGTATCGCGGCTACACCTTC.

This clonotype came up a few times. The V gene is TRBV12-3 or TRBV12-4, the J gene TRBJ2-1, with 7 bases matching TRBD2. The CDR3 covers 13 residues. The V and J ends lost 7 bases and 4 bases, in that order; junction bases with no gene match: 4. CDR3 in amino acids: CASIFGGYNEQFF. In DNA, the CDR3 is TGTGCCAGCATCTTCGGGGGGTACAATGAGCAGTTCTTC.

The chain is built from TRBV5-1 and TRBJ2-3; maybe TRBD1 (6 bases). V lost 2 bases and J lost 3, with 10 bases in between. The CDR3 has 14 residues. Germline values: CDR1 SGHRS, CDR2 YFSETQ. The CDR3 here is CASSFQGRTDTQYF. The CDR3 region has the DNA TGCGCCAGCAGCTTCCAGGGGCGAACAGATACGCAGTATTTT.

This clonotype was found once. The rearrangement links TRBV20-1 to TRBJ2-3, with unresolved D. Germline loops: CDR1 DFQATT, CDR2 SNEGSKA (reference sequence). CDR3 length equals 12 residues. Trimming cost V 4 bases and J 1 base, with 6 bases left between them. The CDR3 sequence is CSATRGTDTQYF. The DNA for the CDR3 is TGCAGTGCTACCCGCGGCACAGATACGCAGTATTTT.

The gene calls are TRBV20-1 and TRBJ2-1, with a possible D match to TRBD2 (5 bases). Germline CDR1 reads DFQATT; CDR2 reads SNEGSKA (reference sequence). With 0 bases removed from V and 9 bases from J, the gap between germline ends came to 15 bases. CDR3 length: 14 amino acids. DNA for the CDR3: TGCAGTGCTAGAGATTTGGGCCTAGAGGGTGAGCAGTTCTTC. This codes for CSARDLGLEGEQFF.

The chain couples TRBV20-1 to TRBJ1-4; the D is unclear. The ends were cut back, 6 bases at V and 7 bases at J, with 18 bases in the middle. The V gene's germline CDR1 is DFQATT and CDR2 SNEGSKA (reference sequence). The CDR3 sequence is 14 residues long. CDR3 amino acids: CSASPPARTEKLFF. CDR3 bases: TGCAGTGCATCCCCCCCTGCACGGACTGAAAAACTGTTTTTT.

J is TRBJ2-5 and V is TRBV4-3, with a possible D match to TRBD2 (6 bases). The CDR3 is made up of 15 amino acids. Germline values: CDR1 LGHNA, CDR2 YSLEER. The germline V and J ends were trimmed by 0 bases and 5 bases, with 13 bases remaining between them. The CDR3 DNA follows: TGCGCCAGCAGCCAAGATTATCGGCTAGCGGAGACCCAGTACTTC. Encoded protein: CASSQDYRLAETQYF.

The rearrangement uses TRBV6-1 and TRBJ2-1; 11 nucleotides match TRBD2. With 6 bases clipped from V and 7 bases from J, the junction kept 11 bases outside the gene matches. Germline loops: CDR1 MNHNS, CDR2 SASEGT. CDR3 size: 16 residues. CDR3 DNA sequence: TGTGCCAGCAGCGCATTAGCGGGGGGGCTTGGGAATGAGCAGTTCTTC. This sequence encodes CASSALAGGLGNEQFF.

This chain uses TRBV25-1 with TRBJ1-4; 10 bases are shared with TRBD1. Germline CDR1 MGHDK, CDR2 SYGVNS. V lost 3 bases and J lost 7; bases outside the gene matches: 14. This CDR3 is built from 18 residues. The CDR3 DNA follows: TGTGCCAGCAGTGAGGCGACAGGGGGCGTTATCGTCGCTGAAAAACTGTTTTTT. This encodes CASSEATGGVIVAEKLFF. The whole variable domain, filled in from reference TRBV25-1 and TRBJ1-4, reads EADIYQTPRYLVIGTGKKITLECSQTMGHDKMYWYQQDPGMELHLIHYSYGVNSTEKGDLSSESTVSRIRTEHFPLTLESARPSHTSQYLCASSEATGGVIVAEKLFFGSGTQLSVL.

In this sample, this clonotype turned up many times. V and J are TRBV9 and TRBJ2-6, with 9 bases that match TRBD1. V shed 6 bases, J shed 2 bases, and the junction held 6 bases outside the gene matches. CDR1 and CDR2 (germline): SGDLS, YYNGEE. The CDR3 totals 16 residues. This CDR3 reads CASNRQGGTGANVLTF. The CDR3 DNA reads TGTGCCAGCAATCGACAGGGGGGCACTGGGGCCAACGTCCTGACTTTC.

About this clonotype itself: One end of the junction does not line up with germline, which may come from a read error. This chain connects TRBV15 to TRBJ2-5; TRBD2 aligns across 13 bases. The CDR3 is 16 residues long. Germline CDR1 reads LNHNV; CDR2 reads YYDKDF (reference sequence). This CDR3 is CATSRMGLAGQETRYF. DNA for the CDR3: TGTGCCACCAGCAGAATGGGACTAGCGGGACAAGAGACCCGGTACTTC.

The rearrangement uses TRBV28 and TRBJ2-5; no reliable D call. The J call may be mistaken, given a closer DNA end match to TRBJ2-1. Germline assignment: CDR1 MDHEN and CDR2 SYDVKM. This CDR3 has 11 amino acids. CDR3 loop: CASRGQETQFF. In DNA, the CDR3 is TGTGCCAGCCGTGGTCAAGAGACCCAGTTCTTC.

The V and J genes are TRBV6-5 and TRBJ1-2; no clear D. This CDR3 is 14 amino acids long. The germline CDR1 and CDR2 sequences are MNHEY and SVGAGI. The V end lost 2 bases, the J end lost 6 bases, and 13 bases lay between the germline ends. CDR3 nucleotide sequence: TGTGCCAGCAGTTACGCAGGAGACTCTAATGGCTACACCTTC. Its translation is CASSYAGDSNGYTF.

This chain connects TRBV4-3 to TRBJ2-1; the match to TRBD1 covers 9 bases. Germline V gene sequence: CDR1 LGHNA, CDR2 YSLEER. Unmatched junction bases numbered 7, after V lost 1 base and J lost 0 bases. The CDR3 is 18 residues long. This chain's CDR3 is CASSQGFGQGISYNEQFF. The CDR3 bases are TGCGCCAGCAGCCAAGGATTCGGACAGGGGATCTCCTACAATGAGCAGTTCTTC.

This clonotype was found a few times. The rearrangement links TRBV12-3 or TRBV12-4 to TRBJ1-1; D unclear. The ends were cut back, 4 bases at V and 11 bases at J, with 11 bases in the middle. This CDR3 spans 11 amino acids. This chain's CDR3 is CASSSEGLAFF. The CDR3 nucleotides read TGTGCCAGCAGTTCGGAAGGGTTGGCTTTCTTT.

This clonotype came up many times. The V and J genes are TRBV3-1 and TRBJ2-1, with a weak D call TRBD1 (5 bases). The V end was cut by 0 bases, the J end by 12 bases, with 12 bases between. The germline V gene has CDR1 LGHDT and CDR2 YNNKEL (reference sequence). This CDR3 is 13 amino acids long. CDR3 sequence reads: CASSQDQGRRQFF. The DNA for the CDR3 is TGTGCCAGCAGCCAAGATCAGGGTAGGCGGCAGTTCTTC.

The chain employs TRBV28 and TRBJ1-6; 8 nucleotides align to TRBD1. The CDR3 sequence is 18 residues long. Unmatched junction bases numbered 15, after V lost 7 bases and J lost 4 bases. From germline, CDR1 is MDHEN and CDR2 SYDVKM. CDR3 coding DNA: TGTGCCAGCAACGTGCCGATCGGACAGGGCCTATATAATTCACCCCTCCACTTT. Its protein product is CASNVPIGQGLYNSPLHF.

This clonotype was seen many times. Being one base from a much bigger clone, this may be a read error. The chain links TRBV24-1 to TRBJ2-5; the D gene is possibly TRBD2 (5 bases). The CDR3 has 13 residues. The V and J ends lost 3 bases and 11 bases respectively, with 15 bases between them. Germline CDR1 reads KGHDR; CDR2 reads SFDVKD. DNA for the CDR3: TGTGCCACCAGTGATCCCGGCAGATGGGAGCAGTACTTC. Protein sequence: CATSDPGRWEQYF.